Below are 24 T cell receptor beta chains sequenced from a single sample in a study of T cell changes during pregnancy in multiple sclerosis (dated by TCRdb to about 2019). The method was the immunoSEQ multiplex PCR assay. This immuneACCESS table, as held by TCRdb, lists in-frame sequences with V and J called but not all clones. Of the missing ones, under half trace to an unresolved V gene in checked studies; the others have no known cause. Counted in this sample were around 96,000 clones; just under 95% of them appeared once. About 3.9% of the sample is taken by the ten largest. This material consisted of peripheral blood, taken in the first trimester of pregnancy. These receptors came from a female donor with multiple sclerosis, enrolled in a pregnancy study.

This clone showed up just a few times. The chain joins TRBV30 to TRBJ1-6, with a possible D match to TRBD1 (5 bases). Germline values: CDR1 GTSNPN, CDR2 SVGIG (reference sequence). The V end lost 0 bases, the J end lost 7 bases, and 13 bases lay between the germline ends. This CDR3 comprises 15 residues. In DNA, the CDR3 is TGTGCCTGGAGTGTACGTGGGCAGGGCAATTCACCCCTCCACTTT. It specifies CAWSVRGQGNSPLHF. The full variable domain, with the rest looked up from reference TRBV30 and TRBJ1-6, is SQTIHQWPATLVQPVGSPLSLECTVEGTSNPNLYWYRQAAGRGLQLLFYSVGIGQISSEVPQNLSASRPQDRQFILSSKKLLLSDSGFYLCAWSVRGQGNSPLHFGNGTRLTVT.

The V call is TRBV6-5, the J call TRBJ1-6; a possible D gene is TRBD1 (5 bases). V was trimmed by 6 bases and J by 9 bases, leaving 15 bases between them. The CDR3 runs 14 residues. The germline gives CDR1 MNHEY, CDR2 SVGAGI. The chain's CDR3 is CASSPPGIGSPLHF. Written as DNA, the CDR3 is TGTGCCAGCAGCCCTCCAGGGATCGGTTCACCCCTCCACTTT.

The genes are TRBV6-6 and TRBJ1-4; TRBD1 aligns across 8 bases. This CDR3 spans 16 amino acids. Germline CDR1 MNHNY, CDR2 SVGAGI (reference sequence). J was trimmed by 8 bases and V by 6 bases; bases with no gene match: 14. CDR3 amino acids: CASSRYQGASVEKLFF. CDR3 nucleotides: TGTGCCAGCAGCAGATACCAGGGGGCTAGCGTCGAAAAACTGTTTTTT.

The CDR3 sequence: CASSPDGRTQEAFF. In DNA, the CDR3 is TGCGCCAGCAGCCCCGATGGGAGGACACAGGAAGCTTTCTTT. This sequence joins TRBV5-1 and TRBJ1-1; tentative D call: TRBD1 (5 bases). Trimming pared 4 bases from V and 8 bases from J, leaving 18 bases between. Per germline, CDR1 SGHRS and CDR2 YFSETQ. This CDR3 comprises 14 residues. Based on the CDR3 plus reference TRBV5-1 and TRBJ1-1, the full variable domain is KAGVTQTPRYLIKTRGQQVTLSCSPISGHRSVSWYQQTPGQGLQFLFEYFSETQRNKGNFPGRFSGRQFSNSRSEMNVSTLELGDSALYLCASSPDGRTQEAFFGQGTRLTVV.

CDR3 sequence: CASSRGGASGGVYNEQFF. The CDR3 DNA follows: TGTGCCAGCAGCCGAGGAGGGGCTAGCGGGGGCGTCTACAATGAGCAGTTCTTC. J is TRBJ2-1 and V is TRBV9, with TRBD2 matching over 10 bases. CDR1 is SGDLS and CDR2 is YYNGEE in the germline V gene. The CDR3 spans 18 residues. Trimming removed 4 bases from V and 3 bases from J; junction bases left unmatched: 13.

V gene TRBV11-1 combines with J gene TRBJ1-2; a weak D match, TRBD1 (5 bases). Trimming removed 5 bases at V and 0 bases at J, with 10 bases between. In germline, CDR1 is SGHAT, CDR2 FQDESV (reference sequence). CDR3 length equals 14 residues. The CDR3 spells CASSLDRTNYGYTF. The DNA of the CDR3 is TGTGCCAGCAGCCTCGACAGAACTAACTATGGCTACACCTTC.

The J gene is TRBJ1-4, the V gene TRBV6-1; D ambiguous. This CDR3 region has 13 residues. Germline V CDR1 and CDR2: MNHNS, SASEGT. V shed 8 bases and J shed 1 base, with 8 bases lying between them. The CDR3 DNA reads as TGTGCCAGCGCTTTCGGAACTAATGAAAAACTGTTTTTT. Its protein product is CASAFGTNEKLFF.

The chain combines TRBV7-3 with TRBJ1-6; D remains unclear. This CDR3 has 17 amino acids. The germline V gene has CDR1 SGHTA and CDR2 FQGTGA. V was clipped by 5 bases and J by 0 bases, with 14 bases between them. In nucleotides, the CDR3 is TGTGCCAGCAGCCCTCCAGCGGCCGGCTCCTATAATTCACCCCTCCACTTT. Encoded protein: CASSPPAAGSYNSPLHF.

DNA for the CDR3: TGTGCCAGCAGAGGGTCAGGGGGCGCCTATGGCTACACCTTC. It is translated as CASRGSGGAYGYTF. The chain has TRBV2 and TRBJ1-2; 8 nucleotides agree with TRBD1. This CDR3 has 14 amino acids. The germline V gene has CDR1 SNHLY and CDR2 FYNNEI. Trimming removed 6 bases from V and 4 bases from J; junction bases left unmatched: 7.

This clone was recorded once. The chain carries TRBV11-1 and TRBJ2-5; 7 bases align to TRBD2. Trimming at V came to 8 bases and at J to 10 bases, leaving 16 bases not matched to a gene. Germline CDR1 is SGHAT and CDR2 is FQDESV (reference sequence). The CDR3 has 14 amino acids. The DNA of the CDR3 is TGTGCCAGCGGTCAAGCGGGATCCCAAGAGGGCCAGTACTTC. The encoded protein is CASGQAGSQEGQYF.

This clone has just one count. The rearrangement joins TRBV2 to TRBJ2-3; the match to TRBD2 covers 15 bases. The CDR3 extends over 19 amino acids. Germline loops: CDR1 SNHLY, CDR2 FYNNEI. J lost 5 bases, V lost 5 bases, and 14 bases had no gene match. CDR3 DNA sequence: TGTGCCAGCAGTCCCCTGGGACTAGCGGGGGGCAGAGGGGAAGATACGCAGTATTTT. This encodes CASSPLGLAGGRGEDTQYF.

This rearrangement joins TRBV9 to TRBJ2-1; 10 bases line up with TRBD2. Germline V CDR1 and CDR2: SGDLS, YYNGEE. With V trimmed by 0 bases and J by 5 bases, 2 bases remained unmatched. The CDR3 contains 15 residues. The CDR3 reads CASSVALAGNNEQFF. CDR3 nucleotide sequence: TGTGCCAGCAGCGTAGCACTAGCGGGAAACAATGAGCAGTTCTTC.

This clone was picked up one time. The chain carries TRBV2 and TRBJ2-7, with D perhaps matching TRBD1 (6 bases). Germline values: CDR1 SNHLY, CDR2 FYNNEI. V was pared by 6 bases and J by 4 bases, with 13 bases between. This CDR3 has 13 residues. CDR3 protein: CASRDTGQYEQYF. In nucleotides, the CDR3 is TGTGCCAGCAGAGATACAGGGCAGTACGAGCAGTACTTC.

The V gene is TRBV25-1, the J gene TRBJ1-4; 7 nucleotides line up with TRBD1. The length of the CDR3 is 13 residues. The V segment lost 8 bases and the J segment 6 bases; nucleotides outside the gene matches: 6. Per the germline V gene, CDR1 is MGHDK and CDR2 is SYGVNS. In DNA, the CDR3 is TGTGCCAGCGGGGACAGTTGGGATGAAAAACTGTTTTTT. Translating gives CASGDSWDEKLFF.

A word on this clone: Germline and junction disagree at one end, which may indicate a read error. This rearrangement joins TRBV7-7 to TRBJ2-7; D call uncertain. The CDR3 length is 14 residues. The germline V gene has CDR1 SSHAT and CDR2 FNYEAQ (reference sequence). The CDR3: CASSLDVGSYEQYF. The CDR3 nucleotides are TGTGCTAGCAGCTTAGATGTCGGGTCCTACGAGCAGTACTTC. Filled out from reference TRBV7-7 and TRBJ2-7, the complete variable domain reads GAGVSQSPRYKVTKRGQDVTLRCDPISSHATLYWYQQALGQGPEFLTYFNYEAQPDKSGLPSDRFSAERPEGSISTLTIQRTEQRDSAMYRCASSLDVGSYEQYFGPGTRLTVT.

The chain has TRBV6-6 and TRBJ2-1, with D perhaps TRBD2 (6 bases). Trimming shortened V by 10 bases and J by 10 bases, and 14 bases separated the two germline ends. The CDR3 has 11 amino acids. Germline V gives CDR1 MNHNY, CDR2 SVGAGI (reference sequence). CDR3: CAIHGSGEQFF. As DNA, the CDR3 is TGTGCCATCCATGGAAGCGGGGAGCAGTTCTTC.

V and J are TRBV11-2 and TRBJ2-3; no clear D. The CDR3 has 15 residues. Germline CDR1 SGHAT, CDR2 FQNNGV. V was shortened by 4 bases and J by 5 bases, with 16 bases between the two germline ends. This CDR3 reads CASSSVWIAGDTQYF. Here the CDR3 DNA reads TGTGCCAGCAGCTCCGTGTGGATAGCTGGAGATACGCAGTATTTT.

The CDR3 region has the DNA TGTGCCAGTAGACCCGGAACCGCCCAGGGAGAGCAGTACTTC. Encoded protein: CASRPGTAQGEQYF. V is TRBV19 and J is TRBJ2-7; possible D gene TRBD1, 5 bases. The CDR3 totals 14 residues. Germline CDR1 and CDR2: LNHDA and SQIVND (reference sequence). Trimming took 6 bases from V and 7 from J, leaving 19 bases between them.

The genes are TRBV12-5 and TRBJ2-1; 7 bases are a match to TRBD1. The CDR3 spans 13 residues. CDR1 and CDR2 from the germline V gene are LGHNT and FRNRAP. The junction had 4 bases not matched to a gene; V was cut back by 4 bases and J by 7 bases. CDR3 loop: CASGSTGLNEQFF. In nucleotides, the CDR3 is TGTGCTAGTGGTTCGACAGGGTTAAATGAGCAGTTCTTC.

J is TRBJ2-7 and V is TRBV11-3; tentative D call: TRBD1 (6 bases). The CDR3 runs 15 residues. Germline CDR1 reads SGHNT; CDR2 reads YENEEA. Trimming left V 1 base short and J 5 bases short, with 15 bases between. CDR3: CASSLGGGSLNEQYF. The CDR3 nucleotides are TGTGCCAGCAGCTTAGGAGGGGGTAGCCTTAACGAGCAGTACTTC.

V gene TRBV11-2 combines with J gene TRBJ2-7; TRBD1 aligns across 7 bases. Germline CDR1 is SGHAT and CDR2 is FQNNGV. The CDR3 extends over 13 amino acids. The junction had 3 bases not matched to a gene; V was cut back by 5 bases and J by 2 bases. Here the CDR3 DNA reads TGTGCCAGCAGCGCCAGGGGGACCTACGAGCAGTACTTC. It codes for CASSARGTYEQYF.

The chain links TRBV9 to TRBJ2-5, with D perhaps matching TRBD2 (6 bases). Germline-derived CDR1 and CDR2 are SGDLS and YYNGEE. The CDR3 runs 13 residues. V was shortened by 1 base and J by 5 bases, with 9 bases between the two germline ends. CDR3 nucleotides: TGTGCCAGCAGCGTATCTAGCGTGGAGACCCAGTACTTC. Translation gives CASSVSSVETQYF.

V usage is TRBV7-6 and J usage is TRBJ1-4; D remains ambiguous. V lost 7 bases and J 0 bases, leaving 15 bases between the germline ends. This CDR3 has 16 amino acids. Germline V gives CDR1 SGHVS, CDR2 FNYEAQ. CDR3 nucleotides: TGTGCCAGCACAGGCCTCATACAAGCAACTAATGAAAAACTGTTTTTT. Translation gives CASTGLIQATNEKLFF.

The rearrangement uses TRBV18 and TRBJ2-3, with 9 bases aligning to TRBD2. The CDR3 extends over 14 amino acids. Germline values: CDR1 KGHSH, CDR2 LQKENI. The trim removed 8 bases at V and 2 bases at J, leaving 5 bases unmatched. The CDR3 coding sequence is TGTGCCAGCACGAGCGGGGGGAACACAGATACGCAGTATTTT. Encoded protein: CASTSGGNTDTQYF.